This T cell receptor (beta chain) was identified in a study of T-cell reconstitution after alpha-beta-depleted transplantation in children. This clonotype was detected only a few times. Preparation of the TCRbeta library involved a method that used unique molecular identifiers. Using its own MiXCR run on the PCR reads, TCRdb lists one record per CDR3 protein. The profile shows about 540,000 distinct CDR3 sequences, around 20% of them singletons. This CDR3 region has 13 residues. V lost 7 bases, J lost 6 bases, and 9 bases stayed unmatched. Germline V lookup: CDR1 SQVTM, CDR2 ANQGSEA. J is TRBJ1-2 and V is TRBV29-1, with 9 bases fitting TRBD1. The sample in question was PBMCs from the stem cell graft donor, obtained from the stem cell graft. The TCR comes from a human donor who donated a stem cell graft to a child with acute lymphoblastic leukemia. The CDR3 sequence: CSADWTGDDGYTF. CDR3 nucleotide sequence: TGCAGCGCCGACTGGACAGGGGATGATGGCTACACCTTC.